This T cell receptor beta chain was captured in a study of response to subunit inactivated influenza vaccine. The study, taken as a whole, reports: The authors put forward the suggestion that each seasonal influenza vaccination may bring in only a limited number of new T cells.

TCRdb reanalysed the RT-PCR reads using MiXCR and keeps one entry per CDR3 protein. The table lists about 520,000 distinct CDR3 sequences, approximately 11% of them singletons. The germline V gene encodes CDR1 KGHDR and CDR2 SFDVKD. Trimming left V 4 bases short and J 6 bases short, with 12 bases between. The CDR3 loop spans 14 amino acids. Ten or more counts support this clonotype. As yet, its antigen is unknown. This chain joins TRBV24-1 and TRBJ2-1; TRBD1 is a possible D gene (6 bases). The sequence was collected from a man aged 50-60 years who received an inactivated influenza vaccine. The sequenced sample was PBMCs from blood, obtained roughly 6 weeks after vaccination. CDR3 coding DNA: TGTGCCACCAGTGACCCAGGGGCGAGCAATGAGCAGTTCTTC. Its protein is CATSDPGASNEQFF.